One and the same sample provided the 12 T cell receptor beta chains below, sequenced in a study of human T cells and chemical hapten exposure. Time point in this sample: patch test 1, 2 weeks after DPC sensitization. Treatment described: therapeutic diphenylcyclopropenone sensitization with weekly scalp DPC. From the RACE reads, TCRdb called clonotypes with MiXCR, one entry per CDR3 protein. Here the sample spans about 360,000 distinct CDR3 sequences, under 8% being singletons. Source: whole blood, taken in connection with sensitization to the hapten diphenylcyclopropenone (DPC). These receptors originate from a woman aged 18-35 years with alopecia areata. Some clones in this sample may be carry-over from other donors' samples.

This clonotype came up many times. This chain links TRBV4-3 with TRBJ2-7; 7 positions match TRBD1. The V gene end was trimmed by 1 base and the J gene end by 3 bases; junction bases not matched to a gene: 9. Looked up from germline, CDR1 is LGHNA and CDR2 is YSLEER. The CDR3 has 16 amino acids. CDR3 loop: CASSQVLDRAIYEQYF. CDR3 bases: TGCGCCAGCAGCCAAGTACTCGACAGGGCCATCTACGAGCAGTACTTC.

There are many counts of this clonotype. This chain joins TRBV12-3 or TRBV12-4 and TRBJ2-7, with a tentative D call TRBD1 (5 bases). V lost 1 base and J lost 11, with 18 bases in between. This CDR3 contains 14 residues. This CDR3 reads CASSLGQTYDEEYF. Here the CDR3 DNA reads TGTGCCAGCAGTTTAGGACAGACCTACGATGAAGAGTACTTC.

This clonotype was detected a few times. This chain joins TRBV7-8 and TRBJ2-6; 11 positions match TRBD2. The V gene's germline CDR1 is SGHVS and CDR2 FQNEAQ. V trimming: 5 bases; J trimming: 1 base; junction bases outside the gene matches: 7. CDR3 length equals 18 residues. This CDR3 reads CASSPTSGGLSGANVLTF. The CDR3 coding sequence is TGTGCCAGCAGCCCCACTAGCGGGGGACTTTCTGGGGCCAACGTCCTGACTTTC. Complete variable domain (other parts from reference TRBV7-8 and TRBJ2-6): GAGVSQSPRYKVAKRGQDVALRCDPISGHVSLFWYQQALGQGPEFLTYFQNEAQLDKSGLPSDRFFAERPEGSVSTLKIQRTQQEDSAVYLCASSPTSGGLSGANVLTFGAGSRLTVL.

The chain couples TRBV5-4 to TRBJ2-3, with D perhaps TRBD1 (5 bases). Per germline, CDR1 SGHNT and CDR2 YYREEE (reference sequence). The CDR3 covers 12 residues. Deletions cut 2 bases from V and 5 bases from J, with 6 bases between. The CDR3 sequence: CASSFQGDTQYF. For the CDR3, the DNA is TGTGCCAGCAGCTTCCAGGGAGATACGCAGTATTTT. Based on the CDR3 plus reference TRBV5-4 and TRBJ2-3, the full variable domain is ETGVTQSPTHLIKTRGQQVTLRCSSQSGHNTVSWYQQALGQGPQFIFQYYREEENGRGNFPPRFSGLQFPNYSSELNVNALELDDSALYLCASSFQGDTQYFGPGTRLTVL.

This clonotype was seen at least ten times. This sequence joins TRBV6-1 and TRBJ2-3; 7 bases align to TRBD2. The CDR3 consists of 16 residues. Germline CDR1 is MNHNS and CDR2 is SASEGT. The V and J ends lost 3 bases and 2 bases, in that order; junction bases with no gene match: 8. CDR3 DNA: TGTGCCAGCAGTGAGCGTGGGCGGGGGACCACAGATACGCAGTATTTT. Protein product: CASSERGRGTTDTQYF.

This clonotype showed up just a few times. This rearrangement joins TRBV6-6 to TRBJ2-5; 15 bases agree with TRBD2. Germline-derived CDR1 and CDR2 are MNHNY and SVGAGI (reference sequence). The V and J ends lost 6 bases and 2 bases, in that order; junction bases with no gene match: 4. This CDR3 is built from 16 residues. CDR3 coding DNA: TGTGCCAGCAGCTGGGGGACTAGCGGGGGGCAAGAGACCCAGTACTTC. Its translation: CASSWGTSGGQETQYF.

The table lists this clonotype with many counts. This chain connects TRBV18 to TRBJ1-4; no firm D call. CDR1 and CDR2 (germline): KGHSH, LQKENI. V lost 4 bases, J lost 6 bases, and 15 bases lay in between. CDR3 length equals 15 residues. The CDR3: CASSLRAGSDEKLFF. The CDR3 coding sequence is TGTGCCAGCTCACTCCGCGCGGGTTCTGATGAAAAACTGTTTTTT.

This clonotype was seen only a few times. The CDR3 loop reads CSFPGGSWGHTEAFF. For the CDR3, the DNA is TGCAGCTTCCCCGGAGGCTCTTGGGGGCACACTGAAGCTTTCTTT. V gene TRBV29-1 combines with J gene TRBJ1-1, with a tentative D call TRBD1 (6 bases). V was cut by 8 bases and J by 3 bases, with 22 bases left in between. The CDR3 is 15 residues long. The germline V gene encodes CDR1 SQVTM and CDR2 ANQGSEA.

The chain recombines TRBV20-1 with TRBJ1-4; D is ambiguous. The CDR3 extends over 11 amino acids. The germline V and J ends were trimmed by 6 bases and 4 bases, with 6 bases remaining between them. Germline V lookup: CDR1 DFQATT, CDR2 SNEGSKA (reference sequence). CDR3 in amino acids: CSAGINEKLFF. CDR3 in DNA: TGCAGTGCAGGGATTAATGAAAAACTGTTTTTT.

The chain uses TRBV6-5 and TRBJ2-3, with D hard to call. The CDR3 has 14 amino acids. The V end was cut by 1 base, the J end by 2 bases, with 7 bases between. Germline V gene lookup returns CDR1 MNHEY and CDR2 SVGAGI. CDR3 DNA: TGTGCCAGCAGTTACTTGGCTCCCACAGATACGCAGTATTTT. Protein sequence: CASSYLAPTDTQYF.

This clonotype was counted at least ten times. The gene calls are TRBV3-1 and TRBJ2-1; D is uncertain. The CDR3 spans 15 residues. In germline, CDR1 is LGHDT, CDR2 YNNKEL (reference sequence). V lost 0 bases and J lost 5, with 11 bases in between. Here the CDR3 DNA reads TGTGCCAGCAGCCAAGAACGCGCCCCCCACAATGAGCAGTTCTTC. Protein: CASSQERAPHNEQFF.

This clonotype was observed a few times. CDR3 amino acids: CSVEDGAGGPETQYF. CDR3 nucleotides: TGCAGCGTTGAAGATGGAGCGGGGGGGCCGGAGACCCAGTACTTC. The chain combines TRBV29-1 with TRBJ2-5; 10 bases match TRBD2. This CDR3 is 15 amino acids long. Germline CDR1 and CDR2: SQVTM and ANQGSEA. Trimming removed 0 bases from V and 5 bases from J; junction bases left unmatched: 6.